The 4 T cell receptor beta chains below come from one sample, sequenced in a study of blood T cells in healthy people across ages. Primers used in a second PCR of roughly 7 to 12 cycles were a sample-barcoded 5' primer and a J-beta primer mix. TCRdb re-called the 5' RACE reads through MiXCR, storing one row per CDR3 protein. Here the sample spans around 2 million distinct CDR3 sequences, around 42% being singletons. Sequencing was performed on blood. These receptors originate from a human donor in good health.

This clonotype occurred once. The chain has TRBV11-2 and TRBJ1-1, with a tentative D call TRBD1 (6 bases). The CDR3 runs to 14 residues. Trimming cost V 1 base and J 7 bases, with 13 bases left between them. Germline V lookup: CDR1 SGHAT, CDR2 FQNNGV. The CDR3 DNA sequence: TGTGCCAGCAGCTTAGCCCTACAGGGAATTGAAGCTTTCTTT. Translating it yields CASSLALQGIEAFF.

This CDR3 is CATSRGIRRDRAYNEQFF. For the CDR3, the DNA is TGTGCCACCAGCAGAGGAATCCGCCGGGACAGGGCCTACAATGAGCAGTTCTTC. The V gene is TRBV15, the J gene TRBJ2-1, with 9 positions matching TRBD1. Trimming cost V 1 base and J 2 bases; bases outside gene matches: 9. Germline V CDR1 and CDR2: LNHNV, YYDKDF (reference sequence). This CDR3 comprises 18 residues.

This clonotype has a handful of counts. The rearrangement links TRBV3-1 to TRBJ2-5, with 8 bases fitting TRBD1. The germline V gene encodes CDR1 LGHDT and CDR2 YNNKEL (reference sequence). Trimming cost V 0 bases and J 11 bases; bases outside gene matches: 8. The CDR3 is 14 residues long. CDR3 protein: CASSQEQGAWEQYF. As DNA, the CDR3 is TGTGCCAGCAGCCAAGAGCAGGGGGCTTGGGAGCAGTACTTC.

The chain recombines TRBV2 with TRBJ2-3, with 8 bases matching TRBD2. V trimming: 7 bases; J trimming: 4 bases; junction bases outside the gene matches: 10. In germline, CDR1 is SNHLY, CDR2 FYNNEI. The CDR3 sequence is 15 residues long. The CDR3 DNA reads as TGTGCCAGCAATGCGGCGAGCGGGGGATCAGATACGCAGTATTTT. Its translation is CASNAASGGSDTQYF.